A single sample is the source of the 26 T cell receptor beta chains below, sequenced in a study of T cell changes during pregnancy in multiple sclerosis. Generated by immunoSEQ multiplex PCR, the TCRdb table keeps only in-frame clones and is missing some. The sample contains just over 30,000 clones, roughly 87% of which appear only once. The sequences come from CD8+ T cells from peripheral blood mononuclear cells, collected in the first trimester of pregnancy. The receptors come from a female donor with multiple sclerosis, enrolled in a pregnancy study.

The chain is built from TRBV5-6 and TRBJ1-3; 8 bases match TRBD1. J was trimmed by 2 bases and V by 3 bases; bases with no gene match: 1. Germline loops: CDR1 SGHDT, CDR2 YYEEEE. The CDR3 has 14 residues. The CDR3 DNA follows: TGTGCCAGCAGCTGGACAGGGACTGGAAACACCATATATTTT. It yields the protein CASSWTGTGNTIYF.

The V and J genes are TRBV4-3 and TRBJ1-6, with D unclear. V was cut by 1 base and J by 4 bases, with 5 bases left in between. CDR3 length: 14 amino acids. Germline CDR1 reads LGHNA; CDR2 reads YSLEER. The CDR3 spells CASSQGEYNSPLHF. The CDR3 DNA reads TGCGCCAGCAGCCAAGGGGAGTATAATTCACCCCTCCACTTT.

V and J are TRBV10-3 and TRBJ2-7; TRBD2 matches 12 bases. Germline CDR1 and CDR2: ENHRY and SYGVKD. Trimming cost V 6 bases and J 3 bases; bases outside gene matches: 3. The CDR3 runs to 14 residues. CDR3 coding DNA: TGTGCCATCAGAATGACTAGCGGGGGCTACGAGCAGTACTTC. This encodes CAIRMTSGGYEQYF.

The chain is built from TRBV7-2 and TRBJ1-3, with D possibly matching TRBD1 (6 bases). The CDR3 length is 17 residues. CDR1 SGHTA and CDR2 FQGNSA come from the germline V gene. V lost 2 bases, J lost 0 bases, and 14 bases lay in between. CDR3 DNA sequence: TGTGCCAGCAGCTTAAGGGGGACCTTGAGCTCTGGAAACACCATATATTTT. Protein sequence: CASSLRGTLSSGNTIYF.

A note on this clone: The same CDR3 arises from other DNA sequences in this sample as well. The chain has TRBV6-1 and TRBJ2-7, with 10 bases that match TRBD2. Germline V gives CDR1 MNHNS, CDR2 SASEGT. The V and J ends lost 5 bases and 6 bases, in that order; junction bases with no gene match: 4. CDR3 length: 13 amino acids. CDR3 bases: TGTGCCAGCAGTCCAGCGGGAGGGCTCGAGCAGTACTTC. Translation: CASSPAGGLEQYF.

The chain joins TRBV6-9 to TRBJ2-5; 10 positions match TRBD2. CDR1 and CDR2 from the germline V gene are MNHGY and SVAAGI. The J segment lost 5 bases and the V segment lost 2 bases, leaving 8 bases of the junction unmatched. The CDR3 contains 16 residues. CDR3 bases: TGTGCCAGCAGTTATACGAAACTAGCGGGGCGGGAGACCCAGTACTTC. Its protein product is CASSYTKLAGRETQYF.

This rearrangement joins TRBV10-3 to TRBJ2-2; TRBD2 agrees at 16 bases. From germline, CDR1 is ENHRY and CDR2 SYGVKD. The V gene end was trimmed by 6 bases and the J gene end by 3 bases; junction bases not matched to a gene: 13. CDR3 length: 20 residues. The CDR3 sequence is CAISEITGTSGRGDTGELFF. The CDR3 DNA sequence: TGTGCCATCAGCGAAATTACCGGGACTAGCGGGAGGGGGGACACCGGGGAGCTGTTTTTT.

This rearrangement joins TRBV27 to TRBJ1-2, with unresolved D. The V gene's germline CDR1 is MNHEY and CDR2 SMNVEV (reference sequence). The length of the CDR3 is 12 residues. V was clipped by 6 bases and J by 7 bases, with 12 bases between them. This CDR3 reads CASSLAGSGYTF. The CDR3 bases are TGTGCCAGCAGCCTCGCGGGATCTGGCTACACCTTC.

The rearrangement joins TRBV19 to TRBJ2-1; 10 nucleotides align to TRBD1. V shed 3 bases and J 8 bases; nucleotides not matched to a gene: 1. CDR1 is LNHDA, CDR2 SQIVND, per germline (reference sequence). The CDR3 has 13 amino acids. The CDR3 region is CASSIGTGDEQFF. The DNA of the CDR3 is TGTGCCAGTAGTATTGGGACAGGGGATGAGCAGTTCTTC.

The V and J genes are TRBV2 and TRBJ2-1, with TRBD1 identical over 9 bases. V lost 0 bases and J lost 4; bases outside the gene matches: 13. The CDR3 is 19 amino acids. Germline CDR1 is SNHLY and CDR2 is FYNNEI. The CDR3 loop reads CASSEADTSGTGPYNEQFF. The DNA for the CDR3 is TGTGCCAGCAGTGAAGCGGATACGTCCGGGACAGGGCCGTACAATGAGCAGTTCTTC.

This clone was observed a few times. The chain carries TRBV10-3 and TRBJ2-7, with D maybe TRBD1 (5 bases). V lost 10 bases and J 6 bases, leaving 22 bases between the germline ends. The CDR3 contains 14 residues. The germline V gene encodes CDR1 ENHRY and CDR2 SYGVKD. The CDR3 DNA follows: TGTGCCACGTCGGTGGGCAGGGCATATCCCGAGCAGTACTTC. Amino acid sequence: CATSVGRAYPEQYF.

This clone showed up just a few times. This chain connects TRBV29-1 to TRBJ1-1; 7 nucleotides agree with TRBD1. CDR1 and CDR2 (germline): SQVTM, ANQGSEA. Trimming took 4 bases from V and 5 from J; bases not matched to a gene: 4. The CDR3 is 12 amino acids. The CDR3 reads CSVAQGETEAFF. DNA for the CDR3: TGCAGCGTTGCCCAGGGGGAAACTGAAGCTTTCTTT.

The table lists this clone with a count of one. At one end, the junction sequence differs from germline, possibly due to a read error. The rearrangement links TRBV4-1 to TRBJ2-3; TRBD1 might be the D (5 bases). The germline gives CDR1 MGHRA, CDR2 YSYEKL. This CDR3 has 17 residues. The CDR3 nucleotides read TGCGCCAACAGCCACCCGAGACAGTTTACTAGCACAGATACGCAGTATTTT. This sequence encodes CANSHPRQFTSTDTQYF.

The chain joins TRBV4-3 to TRBJ2-1; no reliable D call. Germline values: CDR1 LGHNA, CDR2 YSLEER. The CDR3 has 16 amino acids. V was trimmed by 3 bases and J by 7 bases, leaving 19 bases between them. This chain's CDR3 is CASSQDFSEDGNEQFF. CDR3 DNA sequence: TGCGCCAGCAGCCAGGATTTCAGTGAAGACGGGAATGAGCAGTTCTTC.

This chain connects TRBV6-4 to TRBJ2-1; a weak D match, TRBD2 (6 bases). The CDR3 has 12 amino acids. V shed 4 bases and J shed 9 bases, with 10 bases lying between them. Germline lookup yields CDR1 MRHNA and CDR2 SNTAGT. In DNA, the CDR3 is TGTGCCAGCAGTGTTGCCGGGGGTGAGCAGTTCTTC. Translation gives CASSVAGGEQFF.

This chain links TRBV6-6 with TRBJ2-7; 7 bases agree with TRBD1. With V trimmed by 5 bases and J by 2 bases, 12 bases remained unmatched. CDR3 length equals 16 residues. The germline V gene has CDR1 MNHNY and CDR2 SVGAGI (reference sequence). The CDR3 is CASSTKPGQSTYEQYF. The CDR3 DNA follows: TGTGCCAGCAGTACGAAACCGGGACAGTCGACCTACGAGCAGTACTTC.

The V call is TRBV25-1, the J call TRBJ2-2, with 11 bases that match TRBD2. Germline V gene lookup returns CDR1 MGHDK and CDR2 SYGVNS. Germline trimming cut 4 bases from V and 6 bases from J; bases unmatched to any gene: 4. The CDR3 is 15 residues long. CDR3 loop: CASSGSGRAAGELFF. The CDR3 DNA is TGTGCCAGCAGTGGTAGCGGGAGGGCCGCCGGGGAGCTGTTTTTT.

The gene calls are TRBV18 and TRBJ2-3; weak D call: TRBD2 (6 bases). The germline gives CDR1 KGHSH, CDR2 LQKENI. V gave up 4 bases and J gave up 6 bases, with 11 bases separating them. The CDR3 is 13 residues long. The CDR3 here is CASSLGSQDTQYF. The CDR3 DNA is TGTGCCAGCTCACTCGGGAGCCAGGATACGCAGTATTTT.

The chain uses TRBV10-3 and TRBJ2-5; TRBD1 aligns across 8 bases. V shed 4 bases, J shed 5 bases, and the junction held 6 bases outside the gene matches. This CDR3 comprises 14 residues. CDR1 is ENHRY, CDR2 SYGVKD, per germline. This CDR3 reads CAISVAGGRETQYF. DNA of the CDR3: TGTGCCATCAGTGTGGCAGGGGGCAGGGAGACCCAGTACTTC.

The CDR3 DNA reads TGTGCCAGCAGCTTAGTAGAGAGAAATGAGCAGTTCTTC. Translated, it gives CASSLVERNEQFF. The chain carries TRBV7-2 and TRBJ2-1; D not certain. Germline CDR1 reads SGHTA; CDR2 reads FQGNSA. Between the trimmed V and J ends, which lost 1 base and 7 bases, there was a span of 8 bases. This CDR3 contains 13 residues. The variable domain in full, completed from reference TRBV7-2 and TRBJ2-1, reads GAGVSQSPSNKVTEKGKDVELRCDPISGHTALYWYRQSLGQGLEFLIYFQGNSAPDKSGLPSDRFSAERTGGSVSTLTIQRTQQEDSAVYLCASSLVERNEQFFGPGTRLTVL.

This sequence joins TRBV6-5 and TRBJ2-1; perhaps TRBD2 as D (5 bases). Looked up from germline, CDR1 is MNHEY and CDR2 is SVGAGI. The CDR3 length is 14 residues. The germline V and J ends were trimmed by 0 bases and 6 bases, with 9 bases remaining between them. CDR3 nucleotides: TGTGCCAGCAGTTACTCGTCTAGCCTCAATGAGCAGTTCTTC. It codes for CASSYSSSLNEQFF.

This chain uses TRBV2 with TRBJ1-1; 8 bases map to TRBD1. This CDR3 is built from 16 residues. Germline assignment: CDR1 SNHLY and CDR2 FYNNEI. V gave up 6 bases and J gave up 1 base; unmatched junction bases: 10. CDR3 in DNA: TGTGCCAGCAGCTCCACGGGACAGGAAAGGAACACTGAAGCTTTCTTT. It encodes CASSSTGQERNTEAFF.

This clone was seen only once. The chain links TRBV4-1 to TRBJ2-7; 10 bases are shared with TRBD1. Germline CDR1 and CDR2: MGHRA and YSYEKL. V trimming: 0 bases; J trimming: 2 bases; junction bases outside the gene matches: 7. The CDR3 has 17 amino acids. CDR3 nucleotides: TGCGCCAGCAGCCAAGAGAGGGCCGGGACAGGGGCCTACGAGCAGTACTTC. Its translation: CASSQERAGTGAYEQYF.

V gene TRBV19 combines with J gene TRBJ2-7, with D perhaps matching TRBD1 (6 bases). Trimming took off 3 bases at V and 3 bases at J, with 9 bases between the two ends. The CDR3 spans 13 residues. Germline-derived CDR1 and CDR2 are LNHDA and SQIVND (reference sequence). The CDR3 DNA reads TGTGCCAGTAGTATGGGCAGGGGCTACGAGCAGTACTTC. Translated: CASSMGRGYEQYF. The full variable domain, rest sourced from reference TRBV19 and TRBJ2-7, is DGGITQSPKYLFRKEGQNVTLSCEQNLNHDAMYWYRQDPGQGLRLIYYSQIVNDFQKGDIAEGYSVSREKKESFPLTVTSAQKNPTAFYLCASSMGRGYEQYFGPGTRLTVT.

The CDR3 sequence is CASSLSKGTEAFF. In DNA form, the CDR3 reads TGTGCCAGCAGTTTATCGAAGGGGACTGAAGCTTTCTTT. The genes are TRBV27 and TRBJ1-1; D possibly corresponds to TRBD1 (5 bases). Between the trimmed V and J ends, which lost 0 bases and 5 bases, there was a span of 7 bases. Germline V gene data show CDR1 as MNHEY and CDR2 as SMNVEV (reference sequence). This CDR3 has 13 amino acids.

The chain has TRBV10-3 and TRBJ2-1; 12 bases line up with TRBD2. CDR3 length equals 21 residues. Germline CDR1 reads ENHRY; CDR2 reads SYGVKD. Germline trimming cut 0 bases from V and 0 bases from J; bases unmatched to any gene: 12. The CDR3 region is CAISESRNPSGGGNSYNEQFF. As DNA, the CDR3 is TGTGCCATCAGTGAGTCGAGAAATCCTAGCGGGGGGGGTAACTCCTACAATGAGCAGTTCTTC.